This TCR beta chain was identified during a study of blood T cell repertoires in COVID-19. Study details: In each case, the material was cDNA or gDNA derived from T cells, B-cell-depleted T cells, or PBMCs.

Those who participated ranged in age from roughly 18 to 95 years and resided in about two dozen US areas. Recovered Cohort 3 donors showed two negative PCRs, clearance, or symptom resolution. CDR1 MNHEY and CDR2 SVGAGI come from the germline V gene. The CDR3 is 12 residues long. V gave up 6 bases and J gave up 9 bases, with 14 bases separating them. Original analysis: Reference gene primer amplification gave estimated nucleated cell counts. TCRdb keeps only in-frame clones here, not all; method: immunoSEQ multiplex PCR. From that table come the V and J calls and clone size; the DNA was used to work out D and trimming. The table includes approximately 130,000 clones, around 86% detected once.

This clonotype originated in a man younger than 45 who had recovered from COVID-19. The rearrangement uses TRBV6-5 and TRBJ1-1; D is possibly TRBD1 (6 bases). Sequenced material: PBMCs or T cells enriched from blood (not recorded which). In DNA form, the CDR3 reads TGTGCCAGCAGACCGACAGGAAAGAAAGCTTTCTTT. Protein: CASRPTGKKAFF.